Shown below are 3 T cell receptor beta chains from a single sample sequenced in a study of cytomegalovirus exposure and HLA in healthy donors. A multiplex PCR was run with 60 Vbeta primers and 13 Jbeta primers. TCRdb's table, derived via immunoSEQ multiplex PCR, lists solely in-frame clones and lacks some. The profile shows about 200,000 clones, less than 90% of them singletons. The specimen sequenced was PBMCs. The receptor source for this set is a woman aged 25 to 39 in good health and CMV-seronegative.

V gene TRBV2 combines with J gene TRBJ1-1; TRBD1 matches 7 bases. Germline V gene lookup returns CDR1 SNHLY and CDR2 FYNNEI. The CDR3 has 15 residues. V trimming: 2 bases; J trimming: 5 bases; junction bases outside the gene matches: 8. This chain's CDR3 is CASSELTGLETEAFF. CDR3 DNA sequence: TGTGCCAGCAGTGAATTGACAGGGCTCGAGACTGAAGCTTTCTTT.

The chain recombines TRBV5-1 with TRBJ2-1, with TRBD2 matching over 9 bases. The length of the CDR3 is 16 residues. V lost 7 bases to trimming and J lost 6 bases; unmatched junction nucleotides: 14. CDR1 is SGHRS, CDR2 YFSETQ, per germline. Here the CDR3 DNA reads TGCGCCAGCGGTTCTTTGGGCGGGAGGGCCAGCAATGAGCAGTTCTTC. Protein sequence: CASGSLGGRASNEQFF.

This chain uses TRBV11-2 with TRBJ2-2; tentatively, D is TRBD1 (6 bases). There are 15 residues in the CDR3. Trimming shortened V by 1 base and J by 6 bases, and 12 bases separated the two germline ends. CDR1 is SGHAT and CDR2 is FQNNGV in the germline V gene. In nucleotides, the CDR3 is TGTGCCAGCAGCTTAGCAGGGTGGGGGCCCGGGGAGCTGTTTTTT. This gives the protein CASSLAGWGPGELFF.